This T cell receptor beta chain was captured by sequencing in a study of human T cells and chemical hapten exposure. The junction had 10 bases not matched to a gene; V was cut back by 6 bases and J by 4 bases. The length of the CDR3 is 15 residues. TCRdb ran MiXCR on the 5' RACE reads and lists one entry per CDR3 protein. This table has under 150,000 distinct CDR3 sequences, approximately 20% appearing once. This clonotype turned up a few times. The starting material, unfractionated whole blood, was used for total RNA extraction. This chain uses TRBV12-3 or TRBV12-4 with TRBJ2-3; 7 bases fit TRBD1. This TCR derives from a human donor in good health. CDR3 sequence reads: CASSPPGTVSDTQYF. CDR3 DNA: TGTGCCAGCAGCCCCCCCGGGACAGTGTCAGATACGCAGTATTTT.